These T cell receptor beta chains were read from a single sample in a study of blood T cell repertoires in COVID-19. Assay used: immunoSEQ multiplex PCR; TCRdb lists only in-frame clones, some missing. The sample holds some 490,000 clones, around 85% seen once. The sample comprised PBMCs or T cells enriched from blood (not recorded which). The source of these receptors is a woman aged 60 to 75 who had recovered from COVID-19. The CDR3 runs from the conserved cysteine through the conserved F or W. Only some rows state a clone size, as once, few, many or a class for expanded clones.

>once|13|TRBV30|TRBJ1-2
CAWSSHSTGLNTF
>NA|12|TRBV19|TRBJ1-2
CASSIPGQGYTF
>NA|14|TRBV6-1|TRBJ1-2
CASSEAGVSYGYTF
>NA|14|TRBV5-4|TRBJ2-1
CASSGQGVFNEQFF
>NA|13|TRBV28|TRBJ2-7
CASKGGGTYEQYF
>NA|13|TRBV6-5|TRBJ1-3
CATGEISGNTIYF
>NA|13|TRBV2|TRBJ1-4
CASNGQGGEKLFF
>NA|14|TRBV9|TRBJ1-3
CASSVVSSGNTIYF
>NA|15|TRBV18|TRBJ1-2
CASSHSLSTGGGYTF
>once|15|TRBV19|TRBJ1-1
CASTSPRGEATEAFF
>NA|17|TRBV25-1|TRBJ2-2
CASSESRAGGLTGELFF
>NA|15|TRBV24-1|TRBJ1-5
CATSDPGQGGQPQHF
>NA|13|TRBV30|TRBJ1-5
CAWSVGEDQPQHF
>NA|13|TRBV2|TRBJ1-1
CASSEARETEAFF
>once|15|TRBV19|TRBJ1-4
CASSIRALAAMELFF
>NA|14|TRBV5-5|TRBJ2-3
CASSLDGGPDTQYF
>NA|12|TRBV4-2|TRBJ1-1
CASSQGQDETFF
>NA|12|TRBV6-5|TRBJ1-3
CASTGRRNTIYF
>NA|15|TRBV5-6|TRBJ1-4
CASSLGGTIAEKLFF
>NA|14|TRBV18|TRBJ1-1
CASSPNLQGARAFF
>NA|15|TRBV2|TRBJ1-2
CASSAPTGSGYGYTF
>NA|13|TRBV5-6|TRBJ2-4
CASRKTGGDIQYF